This TCR beta chain comes out of a study of cytomegalovirus exposure and HLA in healthy donors. Looking at the study overall: The study placed approximately 81% of its approximately 400 genotyped donors in the Caucasian-associated ancestry cluster. The study's findings and limits: TCR beta V segments were, for the most part, productive about 87% or about 30% of the time in an earlier analysis. Across all donors, roughly uniform sequencing depth was an assumption of the presence/absence analyses.

CDR1 and CDR2 from the germline V gene are ENHRY and SYGVKD. Trimming at V came to 7 bases and at J to 6 bases, leaving 15 bases not matched to a gene. CDR3 size: 16 residues. This clone was counted once. Its antigen is undetermined. PCR involved 60 Vbeta and 13 Jbeta primers. Profiled with immunoSEQ multiplex PCR; TCRdb holds only in-frame clones, not every one. The sample carries around 91,000 clones, around 86% recorded once. Donors were ostensibly healthy at sampling, although undocumented immune exposures were probable. The TCR sequence derives from a young man in good health and CMV-seropositive. Sequencing was carried out using PBMCs. The chain couples TRBV10-3 to TRBJ2-7; 10 nucleotides match TRBD2. As DNA, the CDR3 is TGTGCCATCAACGGCGCAGCGGGAGGGCCTACCCTCGAGCAGTACTTC. Its protein is CAINGAAGGPTLEQYF.